One sample yielded the 18 T cell receptor beta chains listed below, sequenced in a study of blood T cell repertoires in COVID-19. Using immunoSEQ multiplex PCR, the repertoire was profiled, and TCRdb retains in-frame clones only, with some absent. This sample has fewer than 65,000 clones; approximately 89% occur once, and the top ten carry around 3%. Sequencing was done on a sample of peripheral blood. These receptors were collected from a man aged 50-60 years with acute or convalescent COVID-19.

CDR3 protein: CASSPNTGELFF. The CDR3 DNA is TGTGCCAGCAGCCCTAACACCGGGGAGCTGTTTTTT. The genes are TRBV12-3 or TRBV12-4 and TRBJ2-2; D gene unclear. There are 12 residues in the CDR3. Trimming cost V 6 bases and J 2 bases, with 4 bases left between them.

This chain uses TRBV6-5 with TRBJ2-1; 13 bases are a match to TRBD2. CDR1 MNHEY and CDR2 SVGAGI come from the germline V gene. This CDR3 is built from 15 residues. V shed 6 bases, J shed 8 bases, and the junction held 7 bases outside the gene matches. The CDR3 is CASRLTSGGADEQFF. CDR3 bases: TGTGCCAGCAGACTAACTAGCGGGGGGGCTGATGAGCAGTTCTTC.

This clone has only one observation. The chain employs TRBV3-1 (or the pseudogene TRBV3-2) and TRBJ1-1; D may be TRBD1 (5 bases). V was clipped by 4 bases and J by 0 bases, with 9 bases between them. The CDR3 is made up of 14 amino acids. The V gene's germline CDR1 is LGHDT and CDR2 YNNKEL (reference sequence). CDR3 sequence: CASSPQGVNTEAFF. DNA for the CDR3: TGTGCCAGCAGCCCCCAGGGTGTGAACACTGAAGCTTTCTTT.

The J gene is TRBJ2-3, the V gene TRBV3-1 (or the pseudogene TRBV3-2), with 9 bases that match TRBD2. Germline values: CDR1 LGHDT, CDR2 YNNKEL (reference sequence). The V segment lost 3 bases and the J segment 6 bases; nucleotides outside the gene matches: 7. The CDR3 length is 15 residues. CDR3: CASSQTTSGLDTQYF. The CDR3 DNA is TGTGCCAGCAGCCAGACGACTAGCGGCTTGGATACGCAGTATTTT.

The rearrangement uses TRBV3-1 (or the pseudogene TRBV3-2) and TRBJ1-2; 7 bases line up with TRBD1. V shed 1 base, J shed 8 bases, and the junction held 16 bases outside the gene matches. Germline V lookup: CDR1 LGHDT, CDR2 YNNKEL (reference sequence). The length of the CDR3 is 17 residues. CDR3 sequence reads: CASSQGWDRLLFGGYTF. The CDR3 DNA is TGTGCCAGCAGCCAAGGGTGGGACAGACTACTATTTGGCGGCTACACCTTC.

CDR3 nucleotides: TGTGCCAGCAGCTTAGGAGCGGGGGGACCGAAGAACACTGAAGCTTTCTTT. Protein product: CASSLGAGGPKNTEAFF. The chain employs TRBV7-9 and TRBJ1-1; TRBD1 is a possible D gene (5 bases). Germline V gene data show CDR1 as SEHNR and CDR2 as FQNEAQ (reference sequence). V was cut by 1 base and J by 1 base, with 16 bases left in between. This CDR3 has 17 residues.

This rearrangement joins TRBV5-6 to TRBJ1-1; D might be TRBD1 (5 bases). Germline V gene data show CDR1 as SGHDT and CDR2 as YYEEEE. The ends were cut back, 3 bases at V and 2 bases at J, with 8 bases in the middle. The CDR3 totals 13 residues. The CDR3 nucleotides are TGTGCCAGCAGCTGGGGGGGAAACACTGAAGCTTTCTTT. Translated, it gives CASSWGGNTEAFF.

The V call is TRBV19, the J call TRBJ1-1; D perhaps matches TRBD1 (6 bases). The CDR3 spans 17 residues. The V and J ends lost 8 bases and 10 bases respectively, with 32 bases between them. CDR1 and CDR2 from the germline V gene are LNHDA and SQIVND (reference sequence). The CDR3 sequence is CASAPGGGSAERVGAFF. The CDR3 bases are TGTGCCAGTGCCCCTGGCGGGGGCAGCGCGGAGAGGGTCGGAGCTTTCTTT.

DNA of the CDR3: TGTGCCAGCAGCTCGTCTTCCGGGACAGGGGGCTTCGTCACCTTC. It codes for CASSSSSGTGGFVTF. The chain joins TRBV11-2 to TRBJ1-2, with 12 bases aligning to TRBD1. Unmatched junction bases numbered 13, after V lost 4 bases and J lost 13 bases. CDR3 length: 15 amino acids. From germline, CDR1 is SGHAT and CDR2 FQNNGV.

The rearrangement links TRBV25-1 to TRBJ1-1; possibly TRBD1 for D (6 bases). The CDR3 totals 15 residues. V was cut by 4 bases and J by 1 base, with 13 bases left in between. The germline V gene has CDR1 MGHDK and CDR2 SYGVNS. As DNA, the CDR3 is TGTGCCAGCAGTGCCCCAACAGGGACGAACACTGAAGCTTTCTTT. Its translation: CASSAPTGTNTEAFF.

This clone appeared once. The V gene is TRBV2, the J gene TRBJ2-1; D is possibly TRBD2 (5 bases). Germline V gene sequence: CDR1 SNHLY, CDR2 FYNNEI. V shed 3 bases and J shed 15 bases, with 12 bases lying between them. This CDR3 region has 11 residues. The CDR3 DNA reads as TGTGCCAGCAGTGATTCCCGGGGAACGTTCTTC. Translation gives CASSDSRGTFF.

The rearrangement joins TRBV10-3 to TRBJ1-5; D is ambiguous. V lost 7 bases and J lost 4, with 23 bases in between. The germline CDR1 and CDR2 sequences are ENHRY and SYGVKD. This CDR3 comprises 17 residues. This chain's CDR3 is CAIKVERSPGKNQPQHF. The CDR3 bases are TGTGCCATCAAAGTCGAGAGATCGCCGGGGAAGAATCAGCCCCAGCATTTT.

The chain links TRBV15 to TRBJ2-7; TRBD1 matches at 9 bases. J gave up 4 bases and V 8 bases, and 9 bases lay outside the gene matches. The CDR3 has 14 amino acids. Per the germline V gene, CDR1 is LNHNV and CDR2 is YYDKDF (reference sequence). This CDR3 is CATSGQGRGYEQYF. The DNA for the CDR3 is TGTGCCACCTCCGGACAGGGGAGGGGGTACGAGCAGTACTTC.

This rearrangement joins TRBV30 to TRBJ2-4; TRBD2 agrees at 7 bases. The CDR3 loop spans 19 amino acids. Germline V gene lookup returns CDR1 GTSNPN and CDR2 SVGIG (reference sequence). Germline trimming cut 0 bases from V and 3 bases from J; bases unmatched to any gene: 17. CDR3 in DNA: TGTGCCTGGAGTGTACTCGATTCGTGGATTGGCGGGGGCAAAAACATTCAGTACTTC. It codes for CAWSVLDSWIGGGKNIQYF.

This clone was found once. The chain couples TRBV6-4 to TRBJ2-3; tentatively, D is TRBD1 (7 bases). CDR3 length: 15 residues. Germline CDR1 and CDR2: MRHNA and SNTAGT. V gave up 2 bases and J gave up 4 bases, with 13 bases separating them. The CDR3 here is CASSDGGGRADTQYF. CDR3 in DNA: TGTGCCAGCAGTGACGGAGGGGGCAGGGCAGATACGCAGTATTTT.

CDR3 bases: TGTGCCAGCAGTTCGCTAGCGGGGGTTTCCTACGAGCAGTACTTC. It codes for CASSSLAGVSYEQYF. The chain couples TRBV6-5 to TRBJ2-7, with 10 bases identical to TRBD2. The V and J ends lost 4 bases and 1 base, in that order; junction bases with no gene match: 4. In germline, CDR1 is MNHEY, CDR2 SVGAGI. This CDR3 region has 15 residues.

V usage is TRBV5-1 and J usage is TRBJ2-3; tentative D call: TRBD1 (6 bases). V lost 4 bases and J 6 bases, leaving 15 bases between the germline ends. Germline V CDR1 and CDR2: SGHRS, YFSETQ. The CDR3 runs to 14 residues. CDR3 region: CASSPQGHGDTQYF. The CDR3 DNA reads TGCGCCAGCAGCCCCCAGGGGCACGGGGATACGCAGTATTTT.

The gene calls are TRBV20-1 and TRBJ2-5, with 7 bases aligning to TRBD2. The length of the CDR3 is 17 residues. The germline V gene has CDR1 DFQATT and CDR2 SNEGSKA (reference sequence). V dropped 3 bases and J dropped 7; count of bases not matched to a gene: 20. This CDR3 reads CSASPPPITSGDGTQYF. CDR3 nucleotide sequence: TGCAGTGCTAGTCCTCCGCCTATCACCAGCGGGGACGGGACCCAGTACTTC.